These 4 T cell receptor beta chains were all obtained from the same sample, sequenced in a study of T cells in Graves' hyperthyroidism and ophthalmopathy. Authors of the study amplified TCR beta CDR3 regions from RNA transcripts. With the HTBI primer set, the TCR CDR3 went through a first round of RT-PCR. TCRdb re-called the multiplex PCR reads through MiXCR, storing one row per CDR3 protein. The repertoire holds about 840,000 distinct CDR3 sequences, roughly 40% seen once, with over 8% in the top ten. Sequenced material: blood. All receptors come from a man aged 18 to 29 with Graves' hyperthyroidism.

CDR3 coding DNA: TGTGCCAGCAGCTTAAACGAGCAAGAGACCCAGTACTTC. Translated: CASSLNEQETQYF. The chain employs TRBV11-3 and TRBJ2-5; D is unclear. This CDR3 has 13 residues. The V gene lost 2 bases and the J gene lost 2 bases, with 6 bases spanning the gap. Germline CDR1 and CDR2: SGHNT and YENEEA.

The gene calls are TRBV6-5 and TRBJ1-1; the D is unclear. This CDR3 comprises 11 residues. V gave up 4 bases and J gave up 7 bases, with 7 bases separating them. CDR1 and CDR2 (germline): MNHEY, SVGAGI. The CDR3 region has the DNA TGTGCCAGCAGTTTTACAGTTGAAGCTTTCTTT. Translation: CASSFTVEAFF.

In regard to this clonotype: Since a much larger clone is just one base distant, this may be a read error. J is TRBJ1-6 and V is TRBV5-4; 9 bases are shared with TRBD1. Unmatched junction bases numbered 11, after V lost 2 bases and J lost 11 bases. Looked up from germline, CDR1 is SGHNT and CDR2 is YYREEE (reference sequence). This CDR3 comprises 16 residues. The DNA of the CDR3 is TGTGCCAGCAGCTTACGGGACAGGGTAAACGGTCCACCCCTCCACTTT. This translates into CASSLRDRVNGPPLHF.

This clonotype was found many times. This chain uses TRBV5-1 with TRBJ1-6; TRBD1 is a possible D gene (6 bases). Between the trimmed V and J ends, which lost 1 base and 5 bases, there was a span of 13 bases. The CDR3 sequence is 16 residues long. Germline CDR1 is SGHRS and CDR2 is YFSETQ. CDR3 loop: CASSLNRDGHNSPLHF. The CDR3 DNA follows: TGCGCCAGCAGCTTGAACAGGGACGGTCATAATTCACCCCTCCACTTT.